The present T cell receptor (beta chain) was sequenced within a study of T cell changes during pregnancy in multiple sclerosis. This CDR3 contains 11 residues. V lost 6 bases and J lost 9; bases outside the gene matches: 4. CDR1 and CDR2 (germline): SQVTM, ANQGSEA. The data were produced by immunoSEQ multiplex PCR, yet TCRdb's version contains in-frame clones alone and is incomplete. The repertoire has 120,000 or so clones, approximately 93% of them found once; the top ten carry roughly 6.2%. Source: peripheral blood, taken before pregnancy. The chain uses TRBV29-1 and TRBJ1-1; 10 positions agree with TRBD1. This TCR derives from a female donor with multiple sclerosis, enrolled in a pregnancy study. CDR3 residues: CSVSGQGKAFF. In DNA form, the CDR3 reads TGCAGCGTCTCGGGACAGGGGAAAGCTTTCTTT.